These 23 T cell receptor beta chains came from one sample sequenced in a study of vaccination effects on CD4 cells after COVID-19. Within the ViraFEST assay, antigen-specific CD4+ T cells underwent expansion with viral peptide pools prior to sequencing. Culture proceeded for 10 days, and CD4+ T cells were then isolated. Infection dated between March and December 2020, before the Alpha, Beta and Delta variants reached the United States. Their antigens remain unidentified. The method was immunoSEQ multiplex PCR; TCRdb's version includes in-frame clones alone and lacks a portion of them. The table records around 25,000 clones, 77% of them present only once. The starting material was CD4+ T cells from PBMCs cultured with HCoV-NL63 spike peptides, obtained before COVID-19 vaccination. These receptors all come from a human donor who had a prior SARS-CoV-2 infection.

The gene calls are TRBV9 and TRBJ2-5, with D maybe TRBD1 (6 bases). V gave up 0 bases and J gave up 5 bases, with 11 bases separating them. Germline V gene data show CDR1 as SGDLS and CDR2 as YYNGEE. The CDR3 consists of 14 residues. The DNA for the CDR3 is TGTGCCAGCAGCGTAGGGGTCAGGGGTGAGACCCAGTACTTC. Translated, it gives CASSVGVRGETQYF. Supplemented by reference TRBV9 and TRBJ2-5, the full variable domain reads DSGVTQTPKHLITATGQRVTLRCSPRSGDLSVYWYQQSLDQGLQFLIQYYNGEERAKGNILERFSAQQFPDLHSELNLSSLELGDSALYFCASSVGVRGETQYFGPGTRLLVL.

The chain links TRBV28 to TRBJ2-1; D not certain. Germline CDR1 MDHEN, CDR2 SYDVKM. Trimming pared 5 bases from V and 4 bases from J, leaving 9 bases between. The length of the CDR3 is 13 residues. The CDR3 DNA reads as TGTGCCAGCAGTCTGGACCCTTACAATGAGCAGTTCTTC. It is translated as CASSLDPYNEQFF.

This rearrangement joins TRBV3-1 (or the pseudogene TRBV3-2) to TRBJ1-4; D is uncertain. Per germline, CDR1 LGHDT and CDR2 YNNKEL (reference sequence). The CDR3 contains 13 residues. V lost 5 bases and J 4 bases, leaving 8 bases between the germline ends. CDR3 bases: TGTGCCAGCAGCTACGCTGTTAATGAAAAACTGTTTTTT. It is translated as CASSYAVNEKLFF.

The chain recombines TRBV20-1 with TRBJ1-4, with no clear D. The CDR3 consists of 11 residues. CDR1 DFQATT and CDR2 SNEGSKA come from the germline V gene (reference sequence). V was pared by 3 bases and J by 7 bases, with 6 bases between. CDR3 bases: TGCAGTGCTAGGGAACCTGAAAAACTGTTTTTT. Translated, it gives CSAREPEKLFF.

In DNA form, the CDR3 reads TGTGCCAGCAGTTACTACAGGGAGGGGACCCAGTACTTC. Its translation: CASSYYREGTQYF. V gene TRBV6-2 or TRBV6-3 combines with J gene TRBJ2-5, with D possibly being TRBD2 (7 bases). Per the germline V gene, CDR1 is MNHEY and CDR2 is SVGEGT. V dropped 1 base and J dropped 7 bases, with 10 bases sitting between them. This CDR3 contains 13 residues.

This clone appeared once. The J gene is TRBJ1-3, the V gene TRBV7-9, with D unclear. The germline gives CDR1 SEHNR, CDR2 FQNEAQ (reference sequence). The ends were cut back, 5 bases at V and 0 bases at J, with 8 bases in the middle. The CDR3 extends over 14 amino acids. CDR3 in DNA: TGTGCCAGCAGCCTCGGGCACTCTGGAAACACCATATATTTT. It yields the protein CASSLGHSGNTIYF.

This sequence joins TRBV9 and TRBJ2-5; D tentatively reads TRBD1 or TRBD2 (6 bases each). The CDR3 has 15 amino acids. Germline V gives CDR1 SGDLS, CDR2 YYNGEE. The V gene lost 7 bases and the J gene lost 5 bases, with 21 bases spanning the gap. The CDR3 sequence: CASGSGVTRGETQYF. For the CDR3, the DNA is TGTGCCAGCGGTAGCGGCGTTACTAGGGGGGAGACCCAGTACTTC.

The chain is built from TRBV19 and TRBJ1-1; 7 bases are a match to TRBD1. Germline CDR1 and CDR2: LNHDA and SQIVND (reference sequence). The CDR3 contains 14 residues. J was trimmed by 5 bases and V by 6 bases; bases with no gene match: 9. The CDR3 loop is CASRPAGGGTEAFF. DNA of the CDR3: TGTGCCAGTAGACCAGCAGGGGGGGGGACTGAAGCTTTCTTT. The whole variable domain, filled in from reference TRBV19 and TRBJ1-1, reads DGGITQSPKYLFRKEGQNVTLSCEQNLNHDAMYWYRQDPGQGLRLIYYSQIVNDFQKGDIAEGYSVSREKKESFPLTVTSAQKNPTAFYLCASRPAGGGTEAFFGQGTRLTVV.

The chain combines TRBV7-2 with TRBJ2-1; tentative D call: TRBD2 (6 bases). Germline loops: CDR1 SGHTA, CDR2 FQGNSA. The V end lost 1 base, the J end lost 7 bases, and 14 bases lay between the germline ends. This CDR3 has 15 amino acids. The CDR3 DNA reads TGTGCCAGCAGCTTAGGGTGGGACTCTGGAAATGAGCAGTTCTTC. Translating it yields CASSLGWDSGNEQFF.

The chain is built from TRBV3-1 (or the pseudogene TRBV3-2) and TRBJ2-2; no reliable D call. CDR1 LGHDT and CDR2 YNNKEL come from the germline V gene (reference sequence). The V gene lost 3 bases and the J gene lost 7 bases, with 15 bases spanning the gap. There are 15 residues in the CDR3. DNA for the CDR3: TGTGCCAGCAGCCAGCTCGGAGCTTTTGGCGGGGAGCTGTTTTTT. Encoded protein: CASSQLGAFGGELFF.

This chain joins TRBV9 and TRBJ2-4, with 9 bases matching TRBD1. Germline V gene data show CDR1 as SGDLS and CDR2 as YYNGEE. The CDR3 has 17 residues. With V trimmed by 3 bases and J by 0 bases, 7 bases remained unmatched. The CDR3 nucleotides are TGTGCCAGCAGCGAGGGACAGGGCGATTTAGCCAAAAACATTCAGTACTTC. It translates to CASSEGQGDLAKNIQYF. Based on the CDR3 plus reference TRBV9 and TRBJ2-4, the full variable domain is DSGVTQTPKHLITATGQRVTLRCSPRSGDLSVYWYQQSLDQGLQFLIQYYNGEERAKGNILERFSAQQFPDLHSELNLSSLELGDSALYFCASSEGQGDLAKNIQYFGAGTRLSVL.

V is TRBV7-8 and J is TRBJ2-1; 10 bases map to TRBD2. The length of the CDR3 is 16 residues. The germline CDR1 and CDR2 sequences are SGHVS and FQNEAQ. After removal of 5 bases from V and 9 bases from J, the junction contained 13 bases not matched to a gene. CDR3 in DNA: TGTGCCAGCAGCCAGCTAGCGGGAGCGGCCCTTAGTGAGCAGTTCTTC. It codes for CASSQLAGAALSEQFF.

J is TRBJ2-2 and V is TRBV6-6; 13 bases align to TRBD2. Trimming took 6 bases from V and 6 from J; bases not matched to a gene: 7. Germline loops: CDR1 MNHNY, CDR2 SVGAGI (reference sequence). CDR3 length: 16 amino acids. CDR3 coding DNA: TGTGCCAGCAGCAGACTAGCGGGGGGCCGGGCCGGGGAGCTGTTTTTT. Translated, it gives CASSRLAGGRAGELFF.

The chain uses TRBV3-1 (or the pseudogene TRBV3-2) and TRBJ2-5, with 8 bases fitting TRBD2. This CDR3 comprises 14 residues. CDR1 and CDR2 from the germline V gene are LGHDT and YNNKEL (reference sequence). V shed 4 bases, J shed 1 base, and the junction held 2 bases outside the gene matches. CDR3 protein: CASSPSGSQETQYF. The CDR3 DNA follows: TGTGCCAGCAGCCCGAGCGGGAGCCAAGAGACCCAGTACTTC.

This clone appeared a few times. The chain carries TRBV20-1 and TRBJ2-2, with TRBD2 matching 7 bases. Germline-derived CDR1 and CDR2 are DFQATT and SNEGSKA (reference sequence). The CDR3 extends over 14 amino acids. The V and J ends lost 3 bases and 4 bases, in that order; junction bases with no gene match: 5. The DNA for the CDR3 is TGCAGTGCTAGTTCAGCGGGACGCACCGGGGAGCTGTTTTTT. Amino acids: CSASSAGRTGELFF.

The chain uses TRBV28 and TRBJ2-2; the match to TRBD2 covers 7 bases. CDR1 is MDHEN, CDR2 SYDVKM, per germline. The CDR3 is 15 amino acids. V dropped 3 bases and J dropped 8; count of bases not matched to a gene: 9. As DNA, the CDR3 is TGTGCCAGCAGTTTGGTTCCGGGAGGATGGGGGGAGCTGTTTTTT. Translating gives CASSLVPGGWGELFF.

This chain joins TRBV7-3 and TRBJ2-3; possibly TRBD1 for D (5 bases). This CDR3 contains 13 residues. Trimming stripped 5 bases from V and 4 bases from J, with 10 bases between. Germline-derived CDR1 and CDR2 are SGHTA and FQGTGA. The CDR3 sequence: CASSLQGADTQYF. In DNA, the CDR3 is TGTGCCAGCAGCCTCCAGGGTGCAGATACGCAGTATTTT.

The V gene is TRBV19, the J gene TRBJ2-3; TRBD1 or TRBD2 may be the D gene (5 bases each). Germline V gives CDR1 LNHDA, CDR2 SQIVND (reference sequence). Trimming shortened V by 4 bases and J by 7 bases, and 9 bases separated the two germline ends. The CDR3 runs to 12 residues. CDR3 DNA sequence: TGTGCCAGTAGTAATCAGGGACATACGCAGTATTTT. Its translation is CASSNQGHTQYF.

The CDR3 DNA is TGTGCCAGCAGCGTAGCCGGGGGACTAGCGGGGGGGCAGGGTGAGCAGTTCTTC. Its protein product is CASSVAGGLAGGQGEQFF. This rearrangement joins TRBV9 to TRBJ2-1, with 16 bases matching TRBD2. Unmatched junction bases numbered 9, after V lost 0 bases and J lost 9 bases. The CDR3 covers 18 residues. Germline V lookup: CDR1 SGDLS, CDR2 YYNGEE.

This clone was detected only once. The chain combines TRBV18 with TRBJ2-7; 9 nucleotides line up with TRBD1. Germline V gene sequence: CDR1 KGHSH, CDR2 LQKENI. The CDR3 is 13 residues long. Trimming at V came to 3 bases and at J to 5 bases, leaving 2 bases not matched to a gene. As DNA, the CDR3 is TGTGCCAGCTCACCCGGGACAGGGAACGAGCAGTACTTC. Translated, it gives CASSPGTGNEQYF.

The chain links TRBV5-8 to TRBJ1-6, with D possibly being TRBD1 (5 bases). The germline V and J ends were trimmed by 0 bases and 3 bases, with 7 bases remaining between them. The CDR3 runs to 15 residues. Per germline, CDR1 SGHTS and CDR2 YDEGEE. The CDR3 region is CASSLGQGYNSPLHF. CDR3 coding DNA: TGTGCCAGCAGCTTGGGGCAGGGCTATAATTCACCCCTCCACTTT.

This clone was observed a few times. The chain couples TRBV4-1 to TRBJ2-7, with 8 bases that match TRBD2. J gave up 0 bases and V 2 bases, and 3 bases lay outside the gene matches. The CDR3 spans 15 residues. Looked up from germline, CDR1 is MGHRA and CDR2 is YSYEKL. CDR3 protein: CASSQTSGPSYEQYF. CDR3 sequence (DNA): TGCGCCAGCAGCCAAACTAGCGGACCCTCCTACGAGCAGTACTTC.

This clone was seen a few times. The chain uses TRBV14 and TRBJ1-3; D unresolved. Trimming cost V 4 bases and J 0 bases, with 10 bases left between them. Germline V gives CDR1 SGHDN, CDR2 FVKESK. The CDR3 contains 15 residues. The CDR3 region is CASSRPGISGNTIYF. DNA of the CDR3: TGTGCCAGCAGCCGTCCGGGGATCTCTGGAAACACCATATATTTT.